The T cell receptor (beta chain) described here comes from a study of Ad26.COV2.S vaccination and SARS-CoV-2 variants. Looking at the study overall: The vaccine Ad26.COV2.S was put into the muscle once, or twice with 56 days between. Overall study findings and caveats: Non-spike TCR breadth was similar in vaccine and placebo recipients. The TCR breadth and depth analyses may have understated or missed part of the total T cell responses.

The germline gives CDR1 PRHDT, CDR2 FYEKMQ (reference sequence). This CDR3 region has 14 residues. V dropped 5 bases and J dropped 5 bases, with 13 bases sitting between them. Using immunoSEQ multiplex PCR, the repertoire was profiled, and TCRdb retains in-frame clones only, with some absent. This sample yields about 320,000 clones, of which approximately 87% are seen a single time; 5.5% belongs to the top ten. On this clone itself: Antigen specificity is unknown.

Treatment given: 15 to 20 received Ad26.COV2.S at low or high dose, single or two shots; about 5 received placebo; per-sample allocation not given. Sampling occurred on day 63 after the first vaccine or placebo injection. An adult of 18-55 years in Boston served as donor. The J gene is TRBJ2-1, the V gene TRBV13, with D possibly being TRBD1 (5 bases). The TCR was taken from a person aged 18 to 59 who received the Ad26.COV2.S COVID-19 vaccine or a placebo. The sample consisted of peripheral blood, taken in a trial of Ad26.COV2.S vaccine versus placebo. The chain's CDR3 is CASSPDGRDNEQFF. The CDR3 region has the DNA TGTGCCAGCAGCCCCGACGGCAGGGACAATGAGCAGTTCTTC.